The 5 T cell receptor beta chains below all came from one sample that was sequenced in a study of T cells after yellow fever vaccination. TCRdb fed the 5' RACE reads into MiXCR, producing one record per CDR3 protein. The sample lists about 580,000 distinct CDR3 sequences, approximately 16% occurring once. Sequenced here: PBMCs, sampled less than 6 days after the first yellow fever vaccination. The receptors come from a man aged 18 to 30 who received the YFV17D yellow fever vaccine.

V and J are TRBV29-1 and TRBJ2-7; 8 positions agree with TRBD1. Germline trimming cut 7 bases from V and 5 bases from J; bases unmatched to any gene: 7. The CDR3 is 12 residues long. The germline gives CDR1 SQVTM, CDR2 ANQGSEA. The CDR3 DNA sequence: TGCAGCGGCACGACGGACAGGGACGAGCAGTACTTC. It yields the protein CSGTTDRDEQYF.

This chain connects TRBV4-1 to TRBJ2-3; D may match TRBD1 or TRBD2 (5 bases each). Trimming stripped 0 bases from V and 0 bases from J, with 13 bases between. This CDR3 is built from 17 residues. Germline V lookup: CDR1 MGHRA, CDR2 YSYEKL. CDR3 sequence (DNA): TGCGCCAGCAGCCAAGAATTGGGGCGGGCTAGCACAGATACGCAGTATTTT. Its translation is CASSQELGRASTDTQYF.

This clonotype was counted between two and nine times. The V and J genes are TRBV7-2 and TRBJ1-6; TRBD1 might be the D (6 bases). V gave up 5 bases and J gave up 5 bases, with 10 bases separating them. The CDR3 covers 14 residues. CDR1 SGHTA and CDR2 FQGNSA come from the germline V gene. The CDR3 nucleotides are TGTGCCAGCAGCCCCGGACAGAATAATTCACCCCTCCACTTT. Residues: CASSPGQNNSPLHF.

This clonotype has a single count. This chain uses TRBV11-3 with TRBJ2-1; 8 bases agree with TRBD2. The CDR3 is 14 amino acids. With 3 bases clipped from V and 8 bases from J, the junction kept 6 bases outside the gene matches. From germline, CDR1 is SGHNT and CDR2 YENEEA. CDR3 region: CASSLVAGIDEQFF. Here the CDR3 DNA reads TGTGCCAGCAGCTTGGTAGCGGGGATAGATGAGCAGTTCTTC.

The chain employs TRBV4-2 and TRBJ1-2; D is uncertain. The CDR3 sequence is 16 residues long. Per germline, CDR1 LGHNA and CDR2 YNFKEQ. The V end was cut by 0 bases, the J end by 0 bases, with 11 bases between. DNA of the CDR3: TGTGCCAGCAGCCAAGAAACAGCTGGGGCTAACTATGGCTACACCTTC. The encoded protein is CASSQETAGANYGYTF.